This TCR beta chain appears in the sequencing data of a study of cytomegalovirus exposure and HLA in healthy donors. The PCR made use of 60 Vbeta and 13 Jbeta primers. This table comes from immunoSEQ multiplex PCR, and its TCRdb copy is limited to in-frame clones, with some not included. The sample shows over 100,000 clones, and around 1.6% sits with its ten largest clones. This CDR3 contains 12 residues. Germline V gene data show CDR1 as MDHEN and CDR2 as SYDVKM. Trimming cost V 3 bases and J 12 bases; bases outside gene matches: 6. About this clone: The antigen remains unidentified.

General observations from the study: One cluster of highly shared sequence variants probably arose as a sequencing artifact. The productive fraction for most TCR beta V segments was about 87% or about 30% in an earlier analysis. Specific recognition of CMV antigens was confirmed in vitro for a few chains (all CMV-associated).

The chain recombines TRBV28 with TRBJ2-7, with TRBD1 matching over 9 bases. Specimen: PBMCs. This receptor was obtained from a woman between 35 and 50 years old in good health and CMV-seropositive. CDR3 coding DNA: TGTGCCAGCAGTTTGTTGAGGGACAGGGCGTACTTC. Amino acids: CASSLLRDRAYF.